The present entry profiles one T cell receptor beta chain with its context. Its target is not known. The data stem from a study of T cells after yellow fever vaccination. Findings and limits, study-wide: Clones that expanded after primary vaccination mostly reappeared after the booster (around 96% CD4, 88% CD8). Secondary responses were weaker yet peaked faster, day 5 versus 15. Bulk-population clonotypes that are abundant could appear as contaminants in FACS-sorted repertoires.

The TCR cDNA carried a universal primer site and UMIs from 5'RACE template switching. MiXCR was run by TCRdb on the 5' RACE reads, yielding one entry per CDR3 protein. This sample has 300,000 or so distinct CDR3 sequences, with roughly 13% found just once. The receptor was isolated from a man younger than 45 who received the YFV17D yellow fever vaccine. This specimen was CD4+ T cells sorted from PBMCs, taken 45 days after the yellow fever booster vaccination.

The CDR3 nucleotides are TGTGCCAGCCTGGGACAGGGGGCCCGTACCTACAATGAGCAGTTCTTC. Its protein is CASLGQGARTYNEQFF. The chain carries TRBV28 and TRBJ2-1; 12 bases fit TRBD1. CDR1 and CDR2 from the germline V gene are MDHEN and SYDVKM. Losses at the gene ends were 8 bases for V and 2 bases for J; bases not matched to a gene: 7. This CDR3 region has 16 residues.